This is a list of T cell receptor beta chains from one sample in a study of T-cell memory formation after mild COVID-19. TCRdb itself ran the 5' RACE reads through MiXCR, one entry per CDR3 protein. The repertoire holds 200,000 to 250,000 distinct CDR3 sequences, with around 9.1% as singletons. The source material was PBMCs or a T cell subset sorted from them (not recorded which). The receptors originated from a man younger than 35 who had mild COVID-19 (a few samples of this study predate the infection). Cell type and time point are not known. Each CDR3 is given with its conserved first and last residue. Fields, in order: J gene, V gene, CDR3 protein.

TRBJ1-4	TRBV7-9	CASSFGVGTNEKLFF
TRBJ2-1	TRBV6-2/TRBV6-3	CASSWVAGAPSYNEQFF
TRBJ1-1	TRBV6-5	CASSYLSHLGLAFF
TRBJ2-7	TRBV4-1	CASSQFYEQYF
TRBJ2-4	TRBV12-5	CASGTTQGVAKNIQYF
TRBJ2-7	TRBV6-1	CASSEARVDEQYF
TRBJ2-1	TRBV4-3	CASSQVGSGGLNEQFF
TRBJ1-4	TRBV19	CASSIWQRGEKLFF
TRBJ2-6	TRBV15	CATSKTGGTGANVLTF
TRBJ2-4	TRBV4-1	CASSQADRKYF
TRBJ2-3	TRBV6-5	CASSYRRGKKSGGRTDTQYF
TRBJ2-7	TRBV28	CASRETGSKEQYF
TRBJ2-1	TRBV6-5	CASSYAGANEQFF
TRBJ1-5	TRBV6-2/TRBV6-3	CASSYQTGTGFLGQPQHF
TRBJ2-2	TRBV7-9	CASSPRPWYSPNTGELFF
TRBJ1-5	TRBV12-3/TRBV12-4	CASRTTEDNQPQHF
TRBJ1-6	TRBV5-1	CASSTGGTGPQVTLHF
TRBJ1-1	TRBV7-2	CASSTSPPRLGAEAFF
TRBJ2-2	TRBV19	CASSFRLTRNTGELFF
TRBJ1-5	TRBV6-5	CASSPTGGGNQPQHF
TRBJ2-5	TRBV6-5	CASRPGGRETQYF
TRBJ2-3	TRBV27	CASSPRTSGVDTQYF
TRBJ1-5	TRBV30	CAWSGAGQPQHF
TRBJ2-6	TRBV7-8	CASSYRGRGANVLTF
TRBJ1-6	TRBV25-1	CASSEGAPLHF
TRBJ2-5	TRBV6-5	CASSLGRGVETQYF
TRBJ2-7	TRBV7-2	CASSFHRDGPYEQYF
TRBJ2-1	TRBV28	CASTPSGQPALF
TRBJ1-1	TRBV27	CASSLPDTEAFF
TRBJ1-1	TRBV5-1	CASSRDRSNTEAFF
TRBJ2-7	TRBV12-3/TRBV12-4	CASSLVGGYYEQYF
TRBJ2-1	TRBV12-3/TRBV12-4	CASSFGSLGRLQLTNEQFF
TRBJ1-5	TRBV19	CASTSPRGGVGQPQHF
TRBJ2-3	TRBV9	CASSVGVGTDTQYF
TRBJ1-1	TRBV7-3	CASSQTHITGGAEAFF
TRBJ1-2	TRBV7-2	CASSSTEPYGYTF
TRBJ2-5	TRBV12-3/TRBV12-4	CASRHTIRGETQYF
TRBJ1-5	TRBV4-1	CASSPQEYSNQPQHF
TRBJ1-4	TRBV5-1	CASSFGQGMDEKLFF
TRBJ2-1	TRBV5-1	CASSVVAGGGYNEQFF
TRBJ1-3	TRBV18	CASSPSAGVSGNTIYF
TRBJ2-1	TRBV5-6	CASSPLTDFRGLLDYNEQFF
TRBJ1-1	TRBV7-9	CASSREPGSEAFF
TRBJ1-4	TRBV5-4	CASSSARDSNEKLFF
TRBJ1-3	TRBV7-2	CASRNGWGNTIYF
TRBJ1-1	TRBV4-1	CASSQGGGWAEAFF
TRBJ2-1	TRBV12-3/TRBV12-4	CASSGLAFEQFF
TRBJ2-3	TRBV29-1	CSVDVPSPGESTDTQYF
TRBJ1-2	TRBV4-3	CASTRQAGDSYGYTF
TRBJ2-3	TRBV12-3/TRBV12-4	CASSPITATDTQYF
.	TRBV15	CATSREGTGDYEQYF
TRBJ2-7	TRBV5-1	CASSRGTGSSYEQYF